This T cell receptor (beta chain) was captured in a study of cytomegalovirus exposure and HLA in healthy donors. The CDR3 runs to 14 residues. Germline V gene lookup returns CDR1 KGHSH and CDR2 LQKENI. The V end lost 3 bases, the J end lost 7 bases, and 13 bases lay between the germline ends. Data came from immunoSEQ multiplex PCR; TCRdb stores just in-frame clones and leaves some out. The sample records over 150,000 clones, more than 70% being singletons. Sequenced input: PBMCs. This chain joins TRBV18 and TRBJ2-1; TRBD2 might be the D (6 bases). The source of this sequence is a human donor in good health. The chain's CDR3 is CASSPMGLQNEQFF. The DNA for the CDR3 is TGTGCCAGCTCACCCATGGGACTCCAAAATGAGCAGTTCTTC.